This entry is about one T cell receptor (beta chain). This record belongs to a study of blood T cells in healthy people across ages. Looking at the study overall: Roughly one uniquely barcoded beta molecule per two T cells was captured.

PBMCs numbering at least 6 million were isolated per sample. Extraction of total RNA produced a minimum of 5.5 micrograms from each sample. Trimming removed 0 bases from V and 11 bases from J, with 11 bases in between. This CDR3 is built from 12 residues. CDR1 SGHRS and CDR2 YFSETQ come from the germline V gene. The use of a sample-barcoded 5' primer and a J-beta primer mix characterized a second PCR of roughly 6 to 12 cycles. Each cDNA molecule carried a tag from a template-switch adaptor that contained 12 random nucleotides. TCRdb fed the 5' RACE reads into MiXCR, producing one record per CDR3 protein. The sample consists of some 1.7 million distinct CDR3 sequences, roughly 30% of them appearing once.

The source is a woman aged 30 to 39 in good health. The rearrangement uses TRBV5-1 and TRBJ1-1; no firm D call. Source material: blood. CDR3 coding DNA: TGCGCCAGCAGCTTGGACCCGGGTACGGCTTTCTTT. Translated: CASSLDPGTAFF. Filled out from reference TRBV5-1 and TRBJ1-1, the complete variable domain reads KAGVTQTPRYLIKTRGQQVTLSCSPISGHRSVSWYQQTPGQGLQFLFEYFSETQRNKGNFPGRFSGRQFSNSRSEMNVSTLELGDSALYLCASSLDPGTAFFGQGTRLTVV.